Shown below are 22 T cell receptor beta chains from a single sample sequenced in a study of cytomegalovirus exposure and HLA in healthy donors. The primer mix had 60 Vbeta and 13 Jbeta primers. Clones were sequenced by immunoSEQ multiplex PCR, and TCRdb holds only the in-frame ones, with some missing. The repertoire consists of fewer than 150,000 clones, with more than 75% occurring once and the leading ten covering around 2.2%. Sample: PBMCs. All receptors come from a man aged 25 to 45 in good health and CMV-seronegative.

A few counts support this clone. The chain links TRBV5-1 to TRBJ1-4; 7 bases are a match to TRBD1. The V gene end was trimmed by 4 bases and the J gene end by 5 bases; junction bases not matched to a gene: 5. This CDR3 has 14 amino acids. Germline-derived CDR1 and CDR2 are SGHRS and YFSETQ. CDR3 region: CASSDRARNEKLFF. CDR3 in DNA: TGCGCCAGCAGCGACAGGGCGAGGAATGAAAAACTGTTTTTT. Looking up the rest from reference TRBV5-1 and TRBJ1-4 gives the full variable domain: KAGVTQTPRYLIKTRGQQVTLSCSPISGHRSVSWYQQTPGQGLQFLFEYFSETQRNKGNFPGRFSGRQFSNSRSEMNVSTLELGDSALYLCASSDRARNEKLFFGSGTQLSVL.

This rearrangement joins TRBV5-1 to TRBJ2-1, with 9 nucleotides matching TRBD2. Germline trimming cut 4 bases from V and 2 bases from J; bases unmatched to any gene: 4. Germline V gene data show CDR1 as SGHRS and CDR2 as YFSETQ. The length of the CDR3 is 15 residues. CDR3 in amino acids: CASSVSGGTYNEQFF. DNA for the CDR3: TGCGCCAGCAGCGTAAGCGGGGGGACCTACAATGAGCAGTTCTTC.

In DNA, the CDR3 is TGTGCCACCAGCAGAGATCCCTCTAGCTACGAGCAGTACTTC. Its translation is CATSRDPSSYEQYF. The chain links TRBV15 to TRBJ2-7; D remains unclear. The V end lost 0 bases, the J end lost 3 bases, and 9 bases lay between the germline ends. The CDR3 loop spans 14 amino acids. Germline V gene sequence: CDR1 LNHNV, CDR2 YYDKDF (reference sequence).

This chain joins TRBV5-1 and TRBJ2-1, with 7 bases lining up with TRBD1. The V and J ends lost 4 bases and 8 bases, in that order; junction bases with no gene match: 9. The CDR3 consists of 14 residues. Per the germline V gene, CDR1 is SGHRS and CDR2 is YFSETQ. CDR3 coding DNA: TGCGCCAGCAGCGACCGGACAGGCCCCTATGAGCAGTTCTTC. This gives the protein CASSDRTGPYEQFF. The full variable domain, with the rest looked up from reference TRBV5-1 and TRBJ2-1, is KAGVTQTPRYLIKTRGQQVTLSCSPISGHRSVSWYQQTPGQGLQFLFEYFSETQRNKGNFPGRFSGRQFSNSRSEMNVSTLELGDSALYLCASSDRTGPYEQFFGPGTRLTVL.

The gene calls are TRBV28 and TRBJ1-4; D is possibly TRBD1 (6 bases). The V and J ends lost 7 bases and 8 bases respectively, with 17 bases between them. Germline V gene data show CDR1 as MDHEN and CDR2 as SYDVKM. There are 14 residues in the CDR3. The CDR3 DNA reads TGTGCCAGCATCGAAGGGGGGGCTGGGGAAAAACTGTTTTTT. It yields the protein CASIEGGAGEKLFF.

The chain has TRBV18 and TRBJ1-5; possible D gene TRBD1, 5 bases. The CDR3 runs 17 residues. Trimming removed 0 bases from V and 1 base from J, with 13 bases in between. CDR1 KGHSH and CDR2 LQKENI come from the germline V gene. For the CDR3, the DNA is TGTGCCAGCTCACCACCCAACCACGACAGCAGCAATCAGCCCCAGCATTTT. Translation gives CASSPPNHDSSNQPQHF.

The CDR3 spells CASSVGGSSYNEQFF. The CDR3 DNA sequence: TGTGCCAGCAGTGTGGGCGGGAGTTCCTACAATGAGCAGTTCTTC. The J gene is TRBJ2-1, the V gene TRBV2; TRBD2 aligns across 7 bases. The CDR3 contains 15 residues. The V and J ends lost 4 bases and 1 base, in that order; junction bases with no gene match: 4. Per germline, CDR1 SNHLY and CDR2 FYNNEI.

A single count supports this clone. J is TRBJ2-3 and V is TRBV6-5; 11 bases agree with TRBD2. The CDR3 has 16 amino acids. The ends lost 0 bases at V and 7 bases at J; junction bases unmatched: 6. Germline assignment: CDR1 MNHEY and CDR2 SVGAGI. The CDR3 sequence: CASSYSAGTSGNTQYF. CDR3 bases: TGTGCCAGCAGTTACTCGGCCGGGACTAGCGGCAATACGCAGTATTTT.

This clone occurred once. The genes are TRBV7-8 and TRBJ1-3; D perhaps matches TRBD1 (6 bases). Germline V gene data show CDR1 as SGHVS and CDR2 as FQNEAQ. The ends were cut back, 2 bases at V and 4 bases at J, with 15 bases in the middle. The CDR3 loop spans 16 amino acids. In nucleotides, the CDR3 is TGTGCCAGCAGCTTATTGAACAGGGCAGCCGGAAACACCATATATTTT. This codes for CASSLLNRAAGNTIYF. The entire variable domain, with the rest obtained from reference TRBV7-8 and TRBJ1-3, is as follows: GAGVSQSPRYKVAKRGQDVALRCDPISGHVSLFWYQQALGQGPEFLTYFQNEAQLDKSGLPSDRFFAERPEGSVSTLKIQRTQQEDSAVYLCASSLLNRAAGNTIYFGEGSWLTVV.

V gene TRBV19 combines with J gene TRBJ1-1; D may be TRBD1 (6 bases). CDR1 and CDR2 (germline): LNHDA, SQIVND (reference sequence). This CDR3 has 14 residues. V was trimmed by 6 bases and J by 2 bases, leaving 13 bases between them. Written as DNA, the CDR3 is TGTGCCAGTAGGAAAACAGGGTCAAACACTGAAGCTTTCTTT. The encoded protein is CASRKTGSNTEAFF.

The J gene is TRBJ2-1, the V gene TRBV19; 13 nucleotides align to TRBD2. After removal of 5 bases from V and 7 bases from J, the junction contained 8 bases not matched to a gene. Germline CDR1 LNHDA, CDR2 SQIVND (reference sequence). There are 16 residues in the CDR3. CDR3 in DNA: TGTGCCAGTAGTCACCCAGGACTAGCGGGAGATAATGAGCAGTTCTTC. Translating gives CASSHPGLAGDNEQFF. Filled out from reference TRBV19 and TRBJ2-1, the complete variable domain reads DGGITQSPKYLFRKEGQNVTLSCEQNLNHDAMYWYRQDPGQGLRLIYYSQIVNDFQKGDIAEGYSVSREKKESFPLTVTSAQKNPTAFYLCASSHPGLAGDNEQFFGPGTRLTVL.

The chain's CDR3 is CASSESWQASQETQYF. The CDR3 coding sequence is TGCGCCAGCAGTGAGTCTTGGCAGGCGTCCCAAGAGACCCAGTACTTC. This rearrangement joins TRBV10-2 to TRBJ2-5, with D unclear. Germline-derived CDR1 and CDR2 are WSHSY and SAAADI. V gave up 0 bases and J gave up 1 base, with 12 bases separating them. The CDR3 runs 16 residues.

The chain employs TRBV6-5 and TRBJ2-3; a weak D match, TRBD2 (6 bases). CDR3 length: 15 residues. V gave up 0 bases and J gave up 5 bases, with 12 bases separating them. CDR1 and CDR2 (germline): MNHEY, SVGAGI. This chain's CDR3 is CASSYSMEGQDTQYF. In nucleotides, the CDR3 is TGTGCCAGCAGTTACTCGATGGAGGGCCAAGATACGCAGTATTTT.

The chain uses TRBV4-1 and TRBJ2-3; 11 bases match TRBD2. The V segment lost 2 bases and the J segment 6 bases; nucleotides outside the gene matches: 4. CDR1 MGHRA and CDR2 YSYEKL come from the germline V gene. The CDR3 consists of 15 residues. CDR3 DNA: TGCGCCAGCAGCCAACCGACTAGCGGGATGGATACGCAGTATTTT. Amino acids: CASSQPTSGMDTQYF.

This clone came up a few times. The CDR3 DNA is TGTGCCCGGGGCCTTACAGGGGGCACTGAAGCTTTCTTT. The encoded protein is CARGLTGGTEAFF. This chain connects TRBV30 to TRBJ1-1; 8 bases are shared with TRBD1. From germline, CDR1 is GTSNPN and CDR2 SVGIG (reference sequence). The CDR3 totals 13 residues. With 8 bases clipped from V and 4 bases from J, the junction kept 9 bases outside the gene matches.

The genes are TRBV21-1 and TRBJ2-1; TRBD2 is the table's D call, not checked against the DNA. TRBV21-1 is a recognized pseudogene. This CDR3 comprises 14 residues. The CDR3 DNA reads TGTGCCAGCCCCGGGACTAGAAGCTACAATGAGCAGTTCTTC. Protein sequence: CASPGTRSYNEQFF.

This rearrangement joins TRBV29-1 to TRBJ1-4; D may be TRBD1 (6 bases). V lost 6 bases, J lost 8 bases, and 16 bases lay in between. CDR1 SQVTM and CDR2 ANQGSEA come from the germline V gene. There are 13 residues in the CDR3. Here the CDR3 reads CSVQGGGIEKLFF. The DNA for the CDR3 is TGCAGCGTCCAAGGGGGAGGGATAGAAAAACTGTTTTTT.

The chain couples TRBV18 to TRBJ1-4; 9 bases map to TRBD1. The germline V gene encodes CDR1 KGHSH and CDR2 LQKENI. V was clipped by 5 bases and J by 5 bases; unmatched bases: 6. The CDR3 runs to 15 residues. The CDR3 DNA is TGTGCCAGCTCATCCCGGACAGGGGCGAATGAAAAACTGTTTTTT. This sequence encodes CASSSRTGANEKLFF.

This rearrangement joins TRBV9 to TRBJ2-1; a possible D gene is TRBD1 (6 bases). Germline V gene data show CDR1 as SGDLS and CDR2 as YYNGEE. Trimming took 4 bases from V and 12 from J, leaving 20 bases between them. CDR3 length: 14 amino acids. The CDR3 coding sequence is TGTGCCAGCAGCACCACACTATCAGGGGTAGGGCAGTTCTTC. Residues: CASSTTLSGVGQFF.

V gene TRBV10-1 combines with J gene TRBJ2-7; D unresolved. Trimming removed 6 bases at V and 7 bases at J, with 13 bases between. The CDR3 extends over 12 amino acids. Germline CDR1 is WNHNN and CDR2 is SYGVQD (reference sequence). The CDR3 sequence is CASSLGSGEQYF. In DNA, the CDR3 is TGCGCCAGCAGCCTAGGTTCTGGGGAGCAGTACTTC.

The J gene is TRBJ1-2, the V gene TRBV29-1, with TRBD1 matching over 9 bases. The CDR3 loop spans 12 amino acids. V gave up 4 bases and J gave up 6 bases; unmatched junction bases: 3. In germline, CDR1 is SQVTM, CDR2 ANQGSEA. The CDR3 sequence is CSVGQGVNGYTF. The CDR3 DNA sequence: TGCAGCGTTGGACAGGGGGTAAATGGCTACACCTTC.

The genes are TRBV18 and TRBJ2-1; the match to TRBD2 covers 7 bases. This CDR3 is built from 14 residues. The V gene's germline CDR1 is KGHSH and CDR2 LQKENI. J lost 9 bases, V lost 0 bases, and 5 bases had no gene match. The CDR3 here is CASSPPGGSGEQFF. DNA of the CDR3: TGTGCCAGCTCACCACCCGGCGGGAGCGGTGAGCAGTTCTTC.